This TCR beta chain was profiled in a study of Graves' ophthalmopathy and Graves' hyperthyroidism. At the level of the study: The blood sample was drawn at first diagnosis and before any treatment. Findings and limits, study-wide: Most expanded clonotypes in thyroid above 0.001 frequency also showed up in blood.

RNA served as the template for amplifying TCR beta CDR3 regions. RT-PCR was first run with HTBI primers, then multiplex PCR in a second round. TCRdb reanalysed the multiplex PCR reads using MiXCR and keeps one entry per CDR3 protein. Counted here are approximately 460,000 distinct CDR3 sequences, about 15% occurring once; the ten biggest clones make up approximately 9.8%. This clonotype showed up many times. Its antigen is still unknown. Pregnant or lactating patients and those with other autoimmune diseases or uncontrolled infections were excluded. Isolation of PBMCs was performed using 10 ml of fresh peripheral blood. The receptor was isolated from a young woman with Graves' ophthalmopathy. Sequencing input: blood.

The CDR3 reads CASATRLAGGRRTGELFF. The CDR3 DNA reads TGTGCTAGTGCCACAAGACTAGCGGGGGGGCGGAGGACCGGGGAGCTGTTTTTT. The V gene is TRBV12-5, the J gene TRBJ2-2; TRBD2 matches at 14 bases. Germline values: CDR1 LGHNT, CDR2 FRNRAP. This CDR3 region has 18 residues. The ends lost 7 bases at V and 5 bases at J; junction bases unmatched: 12.